One sample yielded the 24 T cell receptor beta chains listed below, sequenced in a study of beta chain features in type 1 diabetes. Study observations and caveats: A moderate, significant TCRB CDR3 shortening appeared in type 1 diabetes across four CD4+ subsets.

Expressed TCRB transcripts were sequenced, since all the RNA that had been isolated was reverse transcribed. Libraries were prepared by immunoSEQ multiplex PCR; TCRdb keeps only in-frame clonotypes and omits some of them. The sample has a few hundred thousand clones; roughly 13% are singletons. Their target antigens are unknown. Sequencing input: naive CD4+ T cells from blood. All receptors derive from a woman aged 18 to 35 with type 1 diabetes.

The chain has TRBV9 and TRBJ2-1; D is ambiguous. Germline V gives CDR1 SGDLS, CDR2 YYNGEE. The CDR3 spans 13 residues. Trimming took 0 bases from V and 6 from J, leaving 7 bases between them. The CDR3: CASSVGYLNEQFF. The CDR3 coding sequence is TGTGCCAGCAGCGTAGGCTACCTCAATGAGCAGTTCTTC.

The chain links TRBV28 to TRBJ1-1; D uncertain. This CDR3 contains 14 residues. Trimming took 7 bases from V and 5 from J, leaving 17 bases between them. Per germline, CDR1 MDHEN and CDR2 SYDVKM. The CDR3 loop reads CASKEGTKSTEAFF. CDR3 sequence (DNA): TGTGCCAGCAAGGAGGGAACGAAAAGTACTGAAGCTTTCTTT.

This clone has a handful of counts. V and J are TRBV30 and TRBJ2-3; a weak D match, TRBD2 (5 bases). The germline gives CDR1 GTSNPN, CDR2 SVGIG (reference sequence). The CDR3 contains 13 residues. The ends were cut back, 5 bases at V and 1 base at J, with 10 bases in the middle. The CDR3 loop is CAWGPGGTDTQYF. The CDR3 nucleotides are TGTGCCTGGGGCCCCGGGGGCACAGATACGCAGTATTTT. Drawing the rest from reference TRBV30 and TRBJ2-3, the complete variable domain is SQTIHQWPATLVQPVGSPLSLECTVEGTSNPNLYWYRQAAGRGLQLLFYSVGIGQISSEVPQNLSASRPQDRQFILSSKKLLLSDSGFYLCAWGPGGTDTQYFGPGTRLTVL.

In nucleotides, the CDR3 is TGTGCCAGCAGTTTCAGGGGGCCCTATGGCTACACCTTC. It specifies CASSFRGPYGYTF. This chain connects TRBV28 to TRBJ1-2, with TRBD1 matching 8 bases. The J segment lost 4 bases and the V segment lost 3 bases, leaving 1 base of the junction unmatched. This CDR3 is 13 amino acids long. Germline CDR1 is MDHEN and CDR2 is SYDVKM.

The chain uses TRBV18 and TRBJ2-3, with a weak D call TRBD1 (6 bases). Per germline, CDR1 KGHSH and CDR2 LQKENI. Trimming removed 5 bases at V and 0 bases at J, with 15 bases between. The CDR3 runs to 16 residues. CDR3: CASSVTGTPSTDTQYF. The CDR3 coding sequence is TGTGCCAGCTCAGTCACAGGGACACCTAGCACAGATACGCAGTATTTT.

Remarks on this clone: Other nucleotide sequences from this sample produce the same CDR3. This sequence joins TRBV29-1 and TRBJ1-1; D is uncertain. Trimming cost V 1 base and J 0 bases, with 6 bases left between them. Germline assignment: CDR1 SQVTM and CDR2 ANQGSEA. The CDR3 contains 13 residues. Here the CDR3 reads CSVEGRMNTEAFF. The CDR3 DNA is TGCAGCGTTGAAGGCAGAATGAACACTGAAGCTTTCTTT.

In this sample, this clone turned up a few times. This chain uses TRBV28 with TRBJ2-5; 9 bases fit TRBD2. The germline CDR1 and CDR2 sequences are MDHEN and SYDVKM. J gave up 2 bases and V 1 base, and 5 bases lay outside the gene matches. The CDR3 covers 16 residues. CDR3 sequence reads: CASSLSASGEQETQYF. The CDR3 nucleotides read TGTGCCAGCAGTTTATCGGCTAGCGGGGAACAAGAGACCCAGTACTTC.

This clone has only a few counts. The genes are TRBV6-5 and TRBJ1-1, with TRBD1 as a possible D gene (6 bases). V was shortened by 7 bases and J by 1 base, with 10 bases between the two germline ends. The germline V gene encodes CDR1 MNHEY and CDR2 SVGAGI. The length of the CDR3 is 13 residues. DNA of the CDR3: TGTGCCAGCACCGGGACACCGAACACTGAAGCTTTCTTT. This sequence encodes CASTGTPNTEAFF.

This clone was seen only a few times. The chain joins TRBV9 to TRBJ1-2, with D tentatively TRBD1 (6 bases). CDR1 and CDR2 from the germline V gene are SGDLS and YYNGEE. The V end was cut by 6 bases, the J end by 4 bases, with 10 bases between. This CDR3 region has 12 residues. CDR3 coding DNA: TGTGCCAGCACAGGACAGATCTATGGCTACACCTTC. Translated: CASTGQIYGYTF.

This chain links TRBV7-7 with TRBJ2-5; D gene ambiguous. With 2 bases removed from V and 1 base from J, the gap between germline ends came to 11 bases. Germline V gene sequence: CDR1 SSHAT, CDR2 FNYEAQ (reference sequence). This CDR3 comprises 15 residues. The chain's CDR3 is CASSLFARPQETQYF. The CDR3 DNA sequence: TGTGCCAGCAGCTTATTCGCGAGGCCCCAAGAGACCCAGTACTTC.

In regard to this clone: The same CDR3 arises from other DNA sequences in this sample as well. The rearrangement links TRBV18 to TRBJ1-2; D not certain. The CDR3 is 13 residues long. The germline V and J ends were trimmed by 2 bases and 3 bases, with 7 bases remaining between them. Germline V CDR1 and CDR2: KGHSH, LQKENI. The CDR3 reads CASSPGEDYGYTF. The DNA of the CDR3 is TGTGCCAGCTCACCAGGGGAGGACTATGGCTACACCTTC.

A few counts support this clone. Other DNA sequences in this sample translate to the same CDR3. The genes are TRBV18 and TRBJ2-7; 7 nucleotides match TRBD1. Germline V gene sequence: CDR1 KGHSH, CDR2 LQKENI. After removal of 6 bases from V and 4 bases from J, the junction contained 6 bases not matched to a gene. The CDR3 extends over 13 amino acids. CDR3 coding DNA: TGTGCCAGCTCGCCGGGACAGACTTACGAGCAGTACTTC. Protein product: CASSPGQTYEQYF.

This chain connects TRBV14 to TRBJ2-1; TRBD2 is a possible D gene (5 bases). This CDR3 is built from 16 residues. Germline-derived CDR1 and CDR2 are SGHDN and FVKESK. V was cut by 0 bases and J by 2 bases, with 11 bases left in between. CDR3 nucleotides: TGTGCCAGCAGCCAAGATGCGGGCGGAACCTACAATGAGCAGTTCTTC. This sequence encodes CASSQDAGGTYNEQFF.

The CDR3 region is CASSEALAGNTEAFF. CDR3 in DNA: TGTGCCAGCAGTGAAGCATTGGCAGGCAACACTGAAGCTTTCTTT. The gene calls are TRBV6-1 and TRBJ1-1, with D uncertain. The CDR3 spans 15 residues. The germline V gene encodes CDR1 MNHNS and CDR2 SASEGT. V lost 0 bases to trimming and J lost 2 bases, with 10 bases between them.

This rearrangement joins TRBV2 to TRBJ2-7; 14 bases are a match to TRBD2. This CDR3 region has 13 residues. CDR1 and CDR2 (germline): SNHLY, FYNNEI. V trimming: 8 bases; J trimming: 6 bases; junction bases outside the gene matches: 3. Here the CDR3 DNA reads TGTGCCAGCTGGACTAGCGGGGGGTCCGAGCAGTACGTC. Translation gives CASWTSGGSEQYV.

This clone has a handful of counts. The chain has TRBV19 and TRBJ2-1, with TRBD2 identical over 9 bases. The CDR3 loop spans 18 amino acids. CDR1 and CDR2 (germline): LNHDA, SQIVND (reference sequence). The J segment lost 0 bases and the V segment lost 6 bases, leaving 12 bases of the junction unmatched. CDR3 sequence: CASRGWLAGRSSYNEQFF. The CDR3 DNA reads as TGTGCCAGTAGGGGATGGCTAGCGGGACGCAGCTCCTACAATGAGCAGTTCTTC.

This clone has a handful of counts. This sequence joins TRBV19 and TRBJ2-2; D remains unclear. Germline V gives CDR1 LNHDA, CDR2 SQIVND (reference sequence). The CDR3 spans 15 residues. V was cut by 5 bases and J by 0 bases, with 10 bases left in between. The CDR3: CASSLLYANTGELFF. DNA for the CDR3: TGTGCCAGTAGTCTACTGTACGCGAACACCGGGGAGCTGTTTTTT.

The chain uses TRBV6-6 and TRBJ2-7, with 8 bases lining up with TRBD2. The V segment lost 6 bases and the J segment 0 bases; nucleotides outside the gene matches: 7. Germline V gene data show CDR1 as MNHNY and CDR2 as SVGAGI (reference sequence). The CDR3 has 15 residues. CDR3 loop: CASSSGGASSYEQYV. CDR3 nucleotides: TGTGCCAGCAGCTCCGGGGGGGCGAGCTCCTACGAGCAGTACGTC.

V and J are TRBV18 and TRBJ1-1, with 7 bases identical to TRBD1. The V gene end was trimmed by 1 base and the J gene end by 9 bases; junction bases not matched to a gene: 5. The germline gives CDR1 KGHSH, CDR2 LQKENI. The CDR3 runs to 13 residues. The CDR3 region has the DNA TGTGCCAGCTCACCACAGGGGGCGAATAAAGCTTTCTTT. Translating gives CASSPQGANKAFF.

This clone was seen just once. The chain carries TRBV28 and TRBJ1-5; possibly TRBD1 for D (6 bases). The length of the CDR3 is 17 residues. Germline V gives CDR1 MDHEN, CDR2 SYDVKM. Between the trimmed V and J ends, which lost 7 bases and 0 bases, there was a span of 19 bases. CDR3 bases: TGTGCCAGCAACCTACTACAGGGAAAAGATAGCAATCAGCCCCAGCATTTT. Translated, it gives CASNLLQGKDSNQPQHF.

In its sample, this clone was seen a few times. This chain connects TRBV19 to TRBJ1-5; TRBD1 matches at 7 bases. The V gene's germline CDR1 is LNHDA and CDR2 SQIVND (reference sequence). This CDR3 spans 13 amino acids. The V gene end was trimmed by 9 bases and the J gene end by 5 bases; junction bases not matched to a gene: 7. The CDR3 loop is CASADRVDQPQHF. The CDR3 DNA is TGTGCCAGCGCAGACAGGGTTGATCAGCCCCAGCATTTT.

Remarks on this clone: The same CDR3 is also encoded by other DNA sequences in this sample. The chain joins TRBV9 to TRBJ2-1; a weak D match, TRBD2 (5 bases). V lost 2 bases and J 4 bases, leaving 16 bases between the germline ends. Looked up from germline, CDR1 is SGDLS and CDR2 is YYNGEE. There are 16 residues in the CDR3. The CDR3 DNA follows: TGTGCCAGCAGCGTCGGGTGGACTTCGGGGTACAATGAGCAGTTCTTC. Residues: CASSVGWTSGYNEQFF. Full variable domain (outside the CDR3, taken from reference TRBV9 and TRBJ2-1): DSGVTQTPKHLITATGQRVTLRCSPRSGDLSVYWYQQSLDQGLQFLIQYYNGEERAKGNILERFSAQQFPDLHSELNLSSLELGDSALYFCASSVGWTSGYNEQFFGPGTRLTVL.

This clone was detected a few times. This chain connects TRBV9 to TRBJ1-2; TRBD1 matches 8 bases. The V and J ends lost 4 bases and 2 bases, in that order; junction bases with no gene match: 4. CDR3 length: 14 residues. CDR1 is SGDLS, CDR2 YYNGEE, per germline. The CDR3 coding sequence is TGTGCCAGCAGCCGGGACAGGCTAAACTATGGCTACACCTTC. Protein: CASSRDRLNYGYTF.

The chain recombines TRBV6-6 with TRBJ2-7; the D gene is possibly TRBD1 (6 bases). Germline V gene data show CDR1 as MNHNY and CDR2 as SVGAGI (reference sequence). CDR3 length: 13 amino acids. CDR3 residues: CASSYSLRTELYV. The CDR3 region has the DNA TGTGCCAGCAGTTACTCGCTGCGGACAGAGCTGTACGTC.